The source of this T cell receptor beta chain is a study of blood T cell repertoires in COVID-19. For the study at large: The samples span acute and convalescent COVID-19 from the United States, Italy and Spain. The cDNA or gDNA used as material had been derived from T cells, B-cell-depleted T cells, or PBMCs.

As processed by the authors: Amplified reference gene primers provided the basis for estimating nucleated cell counts. Using immunoSEQ multiplex PCR, the repertoire was profiled, and TCRdb retains in-frame clones only, with some absent. V and J calls and clone size are given by that table; D and trimming were obtained from the DNA. The sample includes about 220,000 clones, 82% of them seen just once. This receptor was obtained from a woman aged 80 or over with acute or convalescent COVID-19. Sequencing was performed on peripheral blood.

The CDR3 loop reads CASSSSSGGAGEQYF. In nucleotides, the CDR3 is TGCGCCAGCAGCTCGTCTAGCGGGGGGGCTGGGGAGCAGTACTTC. The chain is built from TRBV5-1 and TRBJ2-7, with 12 bases aligning to TRBD2. In germline, CDR1 is SGHRS, CDR2 YFSETQ. With V trimmed by 3 bases and J by 7 bases, 8 bases remained unmatched. There are 15 residues in the CDR3.